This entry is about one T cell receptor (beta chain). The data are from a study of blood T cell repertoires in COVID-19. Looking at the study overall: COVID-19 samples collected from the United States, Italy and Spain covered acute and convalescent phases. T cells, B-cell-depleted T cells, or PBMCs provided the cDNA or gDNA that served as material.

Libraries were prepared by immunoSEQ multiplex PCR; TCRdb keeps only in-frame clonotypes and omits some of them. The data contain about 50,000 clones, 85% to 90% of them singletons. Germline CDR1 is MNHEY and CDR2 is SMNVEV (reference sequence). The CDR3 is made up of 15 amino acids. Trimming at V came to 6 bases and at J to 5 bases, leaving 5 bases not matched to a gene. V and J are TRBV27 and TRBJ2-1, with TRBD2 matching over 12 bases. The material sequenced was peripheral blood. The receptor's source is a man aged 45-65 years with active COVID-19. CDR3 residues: CASRILAGGNNEQFF. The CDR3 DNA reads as TGTGCCAGCAGAATACTAGCGGGGGGAAACAATGAGCAGTTCTTC.